A selection of T cell receptor beta chains follows, all from one sample in a study of Tregs in tolerant kidney transplant recipients. The data were produced by immunoSEQ multiplex PCR, yet TCRdb's version contains in-frame clones alone and is incomplete. The data show about 240,000 clones, about four fifths seen once. The sequenced sample consisted of CD4+ T cells from blood. These receptors all stem from a human donor in good health. The CDR3 runs from the conserved cysteine through the conserved F or W. Each record gives: J gene, D gene, V gene, clone size, CDR3 length, CDR3 DNA, CDR3 protein. A D gene is named only where the DNA matches it firmly. Size is stated for part of the rows, as once, few or many counts, or as a class when the clone is expanded.

j_call: TRBJ2-3; d_call: NA; v_call: TRBV6-1; clone_size: NA; cdr3_length: 12; cdr3_nt: TGTGCCAGCAGGGGGGTCACAGATACGCAGTATTTT; cdr3_aa: CASRGVTDTQYF
j_call: TRBJ2-3; d_call: NA; v_call: TRBV11-3; clone_size: NA; cdr3_length: 17; cdr3_nt: TGTGCCAGCAGCGCCCCTCTTTGGACAGATATCACAGATACGCAGTATTTT; cdr3_aa: CASSAPLWTDITDTQYF
j_call: TRBJ2-7; d_call: NA; v_call: TRBV6-5; clone_size: NA; cdr3_length: 14; cdr3_nt: TGTGCCAGCAGTCCCCGGGTCCTTACCTACGAGCAGTACTTC; cdr3_aa: CASSPRVLTYEQYF
j_call: TRBJ2-3; d_call: TRBD2; v_call: TRBV10-3; clone_size: once; cdr3_length: 17; cdr3_nt: TGTGCCATCGGGGGGACTAGCGGGACCACGGGGGCAGATACGCAGTATTTT; cdr3_aa: CAIGGTSGTTGADTQYF
j_call: TRBJ2-1; d_call: NA; v_call: TRBV10-3; clone_size: NA; cdr3_length: 15; cdr3_nt: TGTGCCATCAGCCGCGCGACAGGGACTTACAATGAGCAGTTCTTC; cdr3_aa: CAISRATGTYNEQFF
j_call: TRBJ2-4; d_call: TRBD1; v_call: TRBV19; clone_size: NA; cdr3_length: 16; cdr3_nt: TGTGCCAGTAGTTCGAACAGGGGGCGCGAGGAGCACATTCAGTACTTC; cdr3_aa: CASSSNRGREEHIQYF
j_call: TRBJ2-1; d_call: TRBD1; v_call: TRBV19; clone_size: NA; cdr3_length: 17; cdr3_nt: TGTGCCAGTAGTATACGGGCAGGGGGCGGAAAGGGCGATGAGCAGTTCTTC; cdr3_aa: CASSIRAGGGKGDEQFF
j_call: TRBJ1-1; d_call: TRBD1; v_call: TRBV10-2; clone_size: NA; cdr3_length: 15; cdr3_nt: TGCGCCAGCAGTACAGCCGGGACAGGGGGCATTGAAGCTTTCTTT; cdr3_aa: CASSTAGTGGIEAFF
j_call: TRBJ1-3; d_call: NA; v_call: TRBV5-4; clone_size: NA; cdr3_length: 15; cdr3_nt: TGTGCCAGCAGCCTTTTACAGGGAAATGGAAACACCATATATTTT; cdr3_aa: CASSLLQGNGNTIYF
j_call: TRBJ2-1; d_call: NA; v_call: TRBV9; clone_size: NA; cdr3_length: 15; cdr3_nt: TGTGCCAGCAGCGATCAGGGGTTGTACTACAATGAGCAGTTCTTC; cdr3_aa: CASSDQGLYYNEQFF
j_call: TRBJ2-7; d_call: TRBD1; v_call: TRBV27; clone_size: NA; cdr3_length: 18; cdr3_nt: TGTGCCAGCAGTACCTTTCCTCCTTGGGACAGAACTTCCTACGAGCAGTACTTC; cdr3_aa: CASSTFPPWDRTSYEQYF
j_call: TRBJ1-6; d_call: TRBD1; v_call: TRBV5-1; clone_size: NA; cdr3_length: 16; cdr3_nt: TGCGCCAGCAGCCCCGGACAGGCCGGAGGAATTTCACCCCTCCACTTT; cdr3_aa: CASSPGQAGGISPLHF
j_call: TRBJ1-6; d_call: TRBD1; v_call: TRBV5-6; clone_size: NA; cdr3_length: 18; cdr3_nt: TGTGCCAGCACACCGGGGACAGTTAGGAGCTCCTATAATTCACCCCTCCACTTT; cdr3_aa: CASTPGTVRSSYNSPLHF
j_call: TRBJ2-1; d_call: TRBD2; v_call: TRBV6-5; clone_size: few; cdr3_length: 16; cdr3_nt: TGTGCCAGCAGTTCGAAGGGACTAGCGGGGGCAGGTGAGCAGTTCTTC; cdr3_aa: CASSSKGLAGAGEQFF
j_call: TRBJ1-2; d_call: TRBD1; v_call: TRBV4-2; clone_size: NA; cdr3_length: 19; cdr3_nt: TGTGCCAGCAGCCAAGATCGGAGGGACAGGAGCCATGATAACTATGGCTACACCTTC; cdr3_aa: CASSQDRRDRSHDNYGYTF
j_call: TRBJ2-2; d_call: TRBD2; v_call: TRBV7-9; clone_size: NA; cdr3_length: 16; cdr3_nt: TGTGCCAGCAGCCGGACTAGCGGAAGCCGAACCGGGGAGCTGTTTTTT; cdr3_aa: CASSRTSGSRTGELFF
j_call: TRBJ2-3; d_call: TRBD2; v_call: TRBV9; clone_size: NA; cdr3_length: 16; cdr3_nt: TGTGCCAGCAGCTTCAACCTAGCGGGGAGCACAGATACGCAGTATTTT; cdr3_aa: CASSFNLAGSTDTQYF
j_call: TRBJ1-5; d_call: NA; v_call: TRBV6-1; clone_size: NA; cdr3_length: 15; cdr3_nt: TGTGCCAGCAGTGAATCGAGGGTCCGAGAACAGCCCCAGCATTTT; cdr3_aa: CASSESRVREQPQHF
j_call: TRBJ2-1; d_call: NA; v_call: TRBV18; clone_size: NA; cdr3_length: 13; cdr3_nt: TGTGCCAGCTCACCGCAATCGGTGAATGAGCAGTTCTTC; cdr3_aa: CASSPQSVNEQFF
j_call: TRBJ2-5; d_call: NA; v_call: TRBV25-1; clone_size: NA; cdr3_length: 15; cdr3_nt: TGTGCCAGCAGGGGAAGAGGGAGGCTACAAGAGACCCAGTACTTC; cdr3_aa: CASRGRGRLQETQYF
j_call: TRBJ1-3; d_call: NA; v_call: TRBV19; clone_size: NA; cdr3_length: 15; cdr3_nt: TGTGCCAGCCGCCTCGGACAGACCTCTGGAAACACCATATATTTT; cdr3_aa: CASRLGQTSGNTIYF
j_call: TRBJ2-2; d_call: NA; v_call: TRBV11-3; clone_size: NA; cdr3_length: 17; cdr3_nt: TGTGCCAGCAGCTTAGATATCTTAGGACAGAACACCGGGGAGCTGTTTTTT; cdr3_aa: CASSLDILGQNTGELFF
j_call: TRBJ2-5; d_call: NA; v_call: TRBV7-7; clone_size: NA; cdr3_length: 13; cdr3_nt: TGTGCCAGCAGCTCACGCCCCAAAGAGACCCAGTACTTC; cdr3_aa: CASSSRPKETQYF
j_call: TRBJ1-2; d_call: NA; v_call: TRBV18; clone_size: NA; cdr3_length: 13; cdr3_nt: TGTGCCAGCTCACCAGAGAATCCTTTTGGCTACACCTTC; cdr3_aa: CASSPENPFGYTF
j_call: TRBJ1-6; d_call: NA; v_call: TRBV9; clone_size: once; cdr3_length: 15; cdr3_nt: TGTGCCAGCAGCGTAACCGGGCCCTCGAATTCACCCCTCCACTTT; cdr3_aa: CASSVTGPSNSPLHF
j_call: TRBJ2-3; d_call: TRBD2; v_call: TRBV5-1; clone_size: NA; cdr3_length: 16; cdr3_nt: TGCGCCAGCAGCACCGGACTAGCGGGGAGCACAGATACGCAGTATTTT; cdr3_aa: CASSTGLAGSTDTQYF
j_call: TRBJ1-2; d_call: NA; v_call: TRBV12-5; clone_size: NA; cdr3_length: 12; cdr3_nt: TGTGCTAGTGGTTTGCGGGGGGCGGGCTACACCTTC; cdr3_aa: CASGLRGAGYTF
j_call: TRBJ2-3; d_call: NA; v_call: TRBV11-3; clone_size: NA; cdr3_length: 13; cdr3_nt: TGTGCCAGCAGCCTTAGGCGCACAGATACGCAGTATTTT; cdr3_aa: CASSLRRTDTQYF
j_call: TRBJ2-5; d_call: NA; v_call: TRBV7-9; clone_size: NA; cdr3_length: 14; cdr3_nt: TGTGCCAGCAGCGCACAGGCCACCCAAGAGACCCAGTACTTC; cdr3_aa: CASSAQATQETQYF
j_call: TRBJ1-6; d_call: NA; v_call: TRBV18; clone_size: NA; cdr3_length: 17; cdr3_nt: TGTGCCAGCTCACCTTCCATCGGGGGCCCAGGAGGTTCACCCCTCCACTTT; cdr3_aa: CASSPSIGGPGGSPLHF
j_call: TRBJ2-2; d_call: TRBD2; v_call: TRBV9; clone_size: NA; cdr3_length: 16; cdr3_nt: TGTGCCAGCAGCGTAGACCGTAGCGGGGGTCCCGGGGAGCTGTTTTTT; cdr3_aa: CASSVDRSGGPGELFF
j_call: TRBJ2-2; d_call: TRBD1; v_call: TRBV5-4; clone_size: NA; cdr3_length: 17; cdr3_nt: TGTGCCAGCAGCCCAACGACAGGGGCAGCGAACACCGGGGAGCTGTTTTTT; cdr3_aa: CASSPTTGAANTGELFF
j_call: TRBJ2-7; d_call: NA; v_call: TRBV2; clone_size: NA; cdr3_length: 11; cdr3_nt: TGTGCCAGCAGCGTACGGTGGGAGCAGTACTTC; cdr3_aa: CASSVRWEQYF
j_call: TRBJ2-7; d_call: NA; v_call: TRBV5-4; clone_size: NA; cdr3_length: 15; cdr3_nt: TGTGCCAGCAGCCCCGGCGGGGGACAGGTCCCCGAGCAGTACTTC; cdr3_aa: CASSPGGGQVPEQYF
j_call: TRBJ1-4; d_call: NA; v_call: TRBV19; clone_size: NA; cdr3_length: 16; cdr3_nt: TGTGCCAGTAGTGCAAGACAGGCTCGGGCTAATGAAAAACTGTTTTTT; cdr3_aa: CASSARQARANEKLFF
j_call: TRBJ2-5; d_call: TRBD2; v_call: TRBV30; clone_size: NA; cdr3_length: 17; cdr3_nt: TGTGCCTGGAATTCCGGGACTAGCGGGAGGGCCTGGGAGACCCAGTACTTC; cdr3_aa: CAWNSGTSGRAWETQYF
j_call: TRBJ2-1; d_call: TRBD2; v_call: TRBV5-6; clone_size: NA; cdr3_length: 17; cdr3_nt: TGTGCCAGCAGCTCCCCACCACTAGCGGGGGGTATTGGTGAGCAGTTCTTC; cdr3_aa: CASSSPPLAGGIGEQFF
j_call: TRBJ2-5; d_call: NA; v_call: TRBV4-1; clone_size: NA; cdr3_length: 13; cdr3_nt: TGCGCCAGCAATCGGGGTTATGGAGAGACCCAGTACTTC; cdr3_aa: CASNRGYGETQYF
j_call: TRBJ2-4; d_call: NA; v_call: TRBV19; clone_size: once; cdr3_length: 15; cdr3_nt: TGTGCCAGTAGTAGGTCAAAGACAGACGGGAACATTCAGTACTTC; cdr3_aa: CASSRSKTDGNIQYF
j_call: TRBJ1-1; d_call: NA; v_call: TRBV30; clone_size: NA; cdr3_length: 13; cdr3_nt: TGTGCCTGGAGTGTTGGGGGGCACACTGAAGCTTTCTTT; cdr3_aa: CAWSVGGHTEAFF
j_call: TRBJ1-2; d_call: NA; v_call: TRBV7-2; clone_size: NA; cdr3_length: 14; cdr3_nt: TGTGCCAGCAGCTTACACTGGACGGCCTATGGCTACACCTTC; cdr3_aa: CASSLHWTAYGYTF
j_call: TRBJ2-3; d_call: TRBD2; v_call: TRBV6-5; clone_size: NA; cdr3_length: 16; cdr3_nt: TGTGCCAGCAGTTACTCGATAGCGGGGGGCACAGATACGCAGTATTTT; cdr3_aa: CASSYSIAGGTDTQYF
j_call: TRBJ2-7; d_call: TRBD1; v_call: TRBV29-1; clone_size: NA; cdr3_length: 14; cdr3_nt: TGCAGCGTCCCCGGCGGGACAGGGCGAGGGGAGCAGTACTTC; cdr3_aa: CSVPGGTGRGEQYF
j_call: TRBJ2-7; d_call: TRBD2; v_call: TRBV6-5; clone_size: once; cdr3_length: 16; cdr3_nt: TGTGCCAGCAGTTACTCCGGGACTAGCGGGGCCTACGAGCAGTACTTC; cdr3_aa: CASSYSGTSGAYEQYF
j_call: TRBJ1-4; d_call: NA; v_call: TRBV29-1; clone_size: once; cdr3_length: 13; cdr3_nt: TGCAGCGTTGACCTGACAGACGGTGGAAAACTGTTTTTT; cdr3_aa: CSVDLTDGGKLFF
j_call: TRBJ1-2; d_call: NA; v_call: TRBV7-9; clone_size: NA; cdr3_length: 16; cdr3_nt: TGTGCCAGCAGCCCGGGGGGGACAAGGACCAACTATGGCTACACCTTC; cdr3_aa: CASSPGGTRTNYGYTF
j_call: TRBJ2-3; d_call: NA; v_call: TRBV7-6; clone_size: NA; cdr3_length: 12; cdr3_nt: TGTGCCAGCAGCTTAACCCCAGATACGCAGTATTTT; cdr3_aa: CASSLTPDTQYF
j_call: TRBJ1-1; d_call: NA; v_call: TRBV5-6; clone_size: once; cdr3_length: 13; cdr3_nt: TGTGCCAGCAGCTTGGGAAGGGACACTGAAGCTTTCTTT; cdr3_aa: CASSLGRDTEAFF
j_call: TRBJ1-1; d_call: NA; v_call: TRBV6-6; clone_size: few; cdr3_length: 15; cdr3_nt: TGTGCCAGCAGTTACTCCAAGGGGTTTAACACTGAAGCTTTCTTT; cdr3_aa: CASSYSKGFNTEAFF
j_call: TRBJ1-3; d_call: NA; v_call: TRBV6-1; clone_size: NA; cdr3_length: 14; cdr3_nt: TGTGCCAGCAGTGAATCCGGGCAGAGAAACACCATATATTTT; cdr3_aa: CASSESGQRNTIYF
j_call: TRBJ1-4; d_call: TRBD1; v_call: TRBV9; clone_size: NA; cdr3_length: 15; cdr3_nt: TGTGCCAGCAGCACTAGACAGGGTTCGGATGAAAAACTGTTTTTT; cdr3_aa: CASSTRQGSDEKLFF
j_call: TRBJ2-3; d_call: NA; v_call: TRBV18; clone_size: once; cdr3_length: 14; cdr3_nt: TGTGCCAGCTCACCACAGGGGAGCACAGATACGCAGTATTTT; cdr3_aa: CASSPQGSTDTQYF
j_call: TRBJ1-1; d_call: NA; v_call: TRBV2; clone_size: NA; cdr3_length: 17; cdr3_nt: TGTGCCAGCAGTGAACTAATCTCCCTGACAGGACGGGGAAAAGCTTTCTTT; cdr3_aa: CASSELISLTGRGKAFF
j_call: TRBJ2-3; d_call: TRBD1; v_call: TRBV18; clone_size: NA; cdr3_length: 15; cdr3_nt: TGTGCCAGCTCACGTCAGGGGGCCATCACAGATACGCAGTATTTT; cdr3_aa: CASSRQGAITDTQYF
j_call: TRBJ2-7; d_call: TRBD2; v_call: TRBV27; clone_size: NA; cdr3_length: 15; cdr3_nt: TGTGCCAGCAGTGGAAGACTAGCGGGGGACTACGAGCAGTACTTC; cdr3_aa: CASSGRLAGDYEQYF
j_call: TRBJ2-7; d_call: TRBD2; v_call: TRBV25-1; clone_size: NA; cdr3_length: 16; cdr3_nt: TGTGCCAGCAGTGAAAAGGAGCGGGAGGGCCAGTACGAGCAGTACTTC; cdr3_aa: CASSEKEREGQYEQYF
j_call: TRBJ2-7; d_call: NA; v_call: TRBV30; clone_size: NA; cdr3_length: 14; cdr3_nt: TGTGCCTGGACTCTGGACGGTGGGGGCTACGAGCAGTACTTC; cdr3_aa: CAWTLDGGGYEQYF
j_call: TRBJ1-2; d_call: NA; v_call: TRBV27; clone_size: NA; cdr3_length: 14; cdr3_nt: TGTGCCAGCAGTTTAGGGGGCCCCGGGAGTGGCTACACCTTC; cdr3_aa: CASSLGGPGSGYTF